The rows below give T cell receptor beta chains drawn from one sample of a study of regulatory T cells in long-lasting Graves disease. One entry per CDR3 protein, called by TCRdb with MiXCR from the multiplex PCR reads. The sample shows 520,000 or so distinct CDR3 sequences, about 11% of them seen only once. The data were also submitted as part of a second study, on T cells in Graves' hyperthyroidism and ophthalmopathy.

This specimen consisted of peripheral blood mononuclear cells (PBMCs), obtained at new diagnosis, from a patient treated with antithyroid drugs. These TCRs come from a woman aged 25 to 45 with Graves disease. CDR3s include the opening cysteine and the closing phenylalanine or tryptophan. The order of the fields is clone size, V gene, D gene, J gene, CDR3 protein, CDR3 DNA. D genes are given only for firm matches. Clone size is stated in some rows and not others, as once, few, many or a class when expanded.

abundance: few; v_gene: TRBV4-3; d_gene: .; j_gene: TRBJ2-7; CDR3aa: CASSQDAGKPYEQYF; CDR3nt: TGCGCCAGCAGCCAAGATGCGGGGAAACCGTACGAGCAGTACTTC
abundance: many; v_gene: TRBV29-1; d_gene: TRBD1; j_gene: TRBJ1-1; CDR3aa: CSVRGQANAMNTEAFF; CDR3nt: TGCAGCGTTAGAGGACAGGCAAACGCCATGAACACTGAAGCTTTCTTT
abundance: few; v_gene: TRBV6-5; d_gene: TRBD1; j_gene: TRBJ1-5; CDR3aa: CASSYKGQINQPQHF; CDR3nt: TGTGCCAGCAGTTACAAGGGACAGATCAATCAGCCCCAGCATTTT
abundance: .; v_gene: TRBV7-9; d_gene: TRBD2; j_gene: TRBJ2-1; CDR3aa: CASSYIKGLGVNEQFF; CDR3nt: TGTGCCAGCAGCTACATCAAGGGACTAGGGGTGAATGAGCAGTTCTTC
abundance: .; v_gene: TRBV5-1; d_gene: TRBD1; j_gene: TRBJ2-1; CDR3aa: CASSLLGTGESKPYNEQFF; CDR3nt: TGCGCCAGCAGCTTGCTGGGGACAGGGGAGTCGAAGCCTTACAATGAGCAGTTCTTC
abundance: few; v_gene: TRBV18; d_gene: .; j_gene: TRBJ1-1; CDR3aa: CASSPPATPGLGTEAFF; CDR3nt: TGTGCCAGCTCACCACCGGCGACACCGGGGCTGGGCACTGAAGCTTTCTTT
abundance: few; v_gene: TRBV6-5; d_gene: .; j_gene: TRBJ1-5; CDR3aa: CASSSTPSGNQPQHF; CDR3nt: TGTGCCAGCAGTTCCACGCCCTCGGGCAATCAGCCCCAGCATTTT
abundance: many; v_gene: TRBV28; d_gene: TRBD1; j_gene: TRBJ1-1; CDR3aa: CASSQRQGATEAFF; CDR3nt: TGTGCCAGCAGCCAAAGACAGGGGGCCACTGAAGCTTTCTTT
abundance: .; v_gene: TRBV6-1; d_gene: .; j_gene: TRBJ1-2; CDR3aa: CASSERAGIANYGYTF; CDR3nt: TGTGCCAGCAGTGAAAGGGCAGGGATCGCTAACTATGGCTACACCTTC
abundance: many; v_gene: TRBV2; d_gene: .; j_gene: TRBJ2-4; CDR3aa: CASSESAAKNIQYF; CDR3nt: TGTGCCAGCAGTGAAAGTGCGGCCAAAAACATTCAGTACTTC
abundance: many; v_gene: TRBV6-2/TRBV6-3; d_gene: TRBD2; j_gene: TRBJ2-1; CDR3aa: CASSSPGLAGNNEQFF; CDR3nt: TGTGCCAGCAGTTCTCCTGGACTAGCGGGGAACAATGAGCAGTTCTTC
abundance: many; v_gene: TRBV7-2; d_gene: .; j_gene: TRBJ1-6; CDR3aa: CASSLVGGSPLHF; CDR3nt: TGTGCCAGCAGCTTAGTAGGAGGGTCACCCCTCCACTTT
abundance: .; v_gene: TRBV28; d_gene: .; j_gene: TRBJ2-5; CDR3aa: CASSYGRTQETQYF; CDR3nt: TGTGCCAGCAGTTACGGACGGACCCAAGAGACCCAGTACTTC
abundance: many; v_gene: TRBV27; d_gene: .; j_gene: TRBJ1-1; CDR3aa: CASSLAWAAMNTEAFF; CDR3nt: TGTGCCAGCAGTTTAGCCTGGGCAGCTATGAACACTGAAGCTTTCTTT
abundance: many; v_gene: TRBV11-2; d_gene: TRBD2; j_gene: TRBJ2-1; CDR3aa: CASSLGGGLYNEQFF; CDR3nt: TGTGCCAGCAGCCTCGGGGGGGGGCTATACAATGAGCAGTTCTTC
abundance: .; v_gene: TRBV6-5; d_gene: .; j_gene: TRBJ2-2; CDR3aa: CASSYFDSTGELFF; CDR3nt: TGTGCCAGCAGTTACTTTGACAGTACCGGGGAGCTGTTTTTT
abundance: .; v_gene: TRBV7-9; d_gene: .; j_gene: TRBJ1-2; CDR3aa: CASSPPQGSIEGYTF; CDR3nt: TGTGCCAGCAGCCCCCCGCAGGGAAGTATTGAGGGCTACACCTTC
abundance: many; v_gene: TRBV5-1; d_gene: .; j_gene: TRBJ2-1; CDR3aa: CASSLTRNNEQFF; CDR3nt: TGCGCCAGCAGCTTGACCAGGAACAATGAGCAGTTCTTC
abundance: many; v_gene: TRBV7-9; d_gene: TRBD1; j_gene: TRBJ2-7; CDR3aa: CASSGGTGWREQYF; CDR3nt: TGTGCCAGCAGCGGCGGGACAGGTTGGCGAGAGCAGTACTTC
abundance: many; v_gene: TRBV11-2; d_gene: .; j_gene: TRBJ1-1; CDR3aa: CASSTPDGNTEAFF; CDR3nt: TGTGCCAGCAGCACCCCGGACGGGAACACTGAAGCTTTCTTT
abundance: many; v_gene: TRBV27; d_gene: .; j_gene: TRBJ1-5; CDR3aa: CASGKRDQPQHF; CDR3nt: TGTGCCAGCGGAAAGCGAGATCAGCCCCAGCATTTT
abundance: .; v_gene: TRBV9; d_gene: TRBD1; j_gene: TRBJ2-2; CDR3aa: CASSVEGQGGTGELFF; CDR3nt: TGTGCCAGCAGCGTAGAGGGACAGGGTGGAACCGGGGAGCTGTTTTTT
abundance: .; v_gene: TRBV10-3; d_gene: TRBD2; j_gene: TRBJ2-2; CDR3aa: CAIRATSGRKIGELFF; CDR3nt: TGTGCCATCAGAGCCACTAGCGGGAGGAAAATCGGGGAGCTGTTTTTT
abundance: many; v_gene: TRBV10-3; d_gene: TRBD1; j_gene: TRBJ2-2; CDR3aa: CAIGGTGWTGELFF; CDR3nt: TGTGCCATCGGCGGGACAGGGTGGACCGGGGAGCTGTTTTTT
abundance: many; v_gene: TRBV3-1; d_gene: .; j_gene: TRBJ2-7; CDR3aa: CASSQGAGAPYEQYF; CDR3nt: TGTGCCAGCAGCCAAGGAGCAGGGGCCCCCTACGAGCAGTACTTC
abundance: many; v_gene: TRBV7-9; d_gene: TRBD1; j_gene: TRBJ2-5; CDR3aa: CASSWGTGPQETQYF; CDR3nt: TGTGCCAGCAGCTGGGGGACAGGCCCCCAAGAGACCCAGTACTTC
abundance: .; v_gene: TRBV28; d_gene: .; j_gene: TRBJ1-3; CDR3aa: CASSSGSPGNTIYF; CDR3nt: TGTGCCAGCAGTTCTGGTAGCCCTGGAAACACCATATATTTT
abundance: .; v_gene: TRBV13; d_gene: TRBD2; j_gene: TRBJ2-1; CDR3aa: CASSFRTSGRAPSYNEQFF; CDR3nt: TGTGCCAGCAGCTTTAGGACTAGCGGGAGAGCCCCCTCCTACAATGAGCAGTTCTTC
abundance: many; v_gene: TRBV29-1; d_gene: .; j_gene: TRBJ2-3; CDR3aa: CSVELEDGRSTDTQYF; CDR3nt: TGCAGCGTTGAACTCGAGGACGGCCGAAGCACAGATACGCAGTATTTT
abundance: .; v_gene: TRBV7-9; d_gene: TRBD1; j_gene: TRBJ1-1; CDR3aa: CASSFDDRGTEAFF; CDR3nt: TGTGCCAGCAGCTTCGACGACAGGGGCACTGAAGCTTTCTTT
abundance: .; v_gene: TRBV11-2; d_gene: .; j_gene: TRBJ2-5; CDR3aa: CASTQTTPLGPARMAQYF; CDR3nt: TGTGCCAGCACTCAGACTACCCCCCTCGGCCCTGCGAGAATGGCCCAGTACTTC
abundance: few; v_gene: TRBV19; d_gene: .; j_gene: TRBJ1-1; CDR3aa: CASGWGDTEAFF; CDR3nt: TGTGCCAGTGGATGGGGGGACACTGAAGCTTTCTTT
abundance: many; v_gene: TRBV15; d_gene: .; j_gene: TRBJ2-1; CDR3aa: CATSRDWSGVATSLGF; CDR3nt: TGTGCCACCAGCAGAGATTGGTCCGGCGTAGCGACGAGCTTGGGGTTC
abundance: .; v_gene: TRBV7-8; d_gene: .; j_gene: TRBJ1-1; CDR3aa: CASSGGRGTEAFF; CDR3nt: TGTGCCAGCAGCGGGGGGAGGGGGACTGAAGCTTTCTTT
abundance: many; v_gene: TRBV10-3; d_gene: TRBD1; j_gene: TRBJ1-1; CDR3aa: CASGTAATRRDTEAFF; CDR3nt: TGTGCCAGCGGGACAGCAGCGACCCGGCGGGACACTGAAGCTTTCTTT
abundance: .; v_gene: TRBV7-2; d_gene: .; j_gene: TRBJ2-7; CDR3aa: CASSLARNYEQYF; CDR3nt: TGTGCCAGCAGCTTAGCAAGAAACTACGAGCAGTACTTC
abundance: .; v_gene: TRBV3-2; d_gene: .; j_gene: TRBJ1-5; CDR3aa: CASSPLLGPSNQPQHF; CDR3nt: TGTGCCAGCAGCCCCCTACTCGGCCCCAGCAATCAGCCCCAGCATTTT
abundance: .; v_gene: TRBV15; d_gene: .; j_gene: TRBJ2-3; CDR3aa: CATSREGGSGSDTQYF; CDR3nt: TGTGCCACCAGCAGAGAGGGGGGTAGCGGATCAGATACGCAGTATTTT
abundance: few; v_gene: TRBV27; d_gene: TRBD1; j_gene: TRBJ1-2; CDR3aa: CASSFSYNPIQGAGGYTF; CDR3nt: TGTGCCAGCAGTTTCTCATATAACCCTATACAGGGGGCCGGTGGCTACACCTTC
abundance: few; v_gene: TRBV7-3; d_gene: .; j_gene: TRBJ2-2; CDR3aa: CASSPQGARLAGTGELFF; CDR3nt: TGTGCCAGCAGCCCACAGGGGGCTCGGCTAGCGGGCACCGGGGAGCTGTTTTTT
abundance: many; v_gene: TRBV5-5; d_gene: TRBD1; j_gene: TRBJ1-5; CDR3aa: CASNRGLGGNQPQHF; CDR3nt: TGTGCCAGCAACAGGGGGCTAGGTGGAAATCAGCCCCAGCATTTT
abundance: many; v_gene: TRBV7-2; d_gene: .; j_gene: TRBJ1-1; CDR3aa: CASSFFGRGDTEAFF; CDR3nt: TGTGCCAGCAGCTTTTTTGGTAGAGGGGACACTGAAGCTTTCTTT
abundance: few; v_gene: TRBV20-1; d_gene: .; j_gene: TRBJ2-7; CDR3aa: CSATPEGKVYEQYF; CDR3nt: TGCAGTGCTACCCCGGAGGGGAAAGTCTACGAGCAGTACTTC
abundance: many; v_gene: TRBV5-1; d_gene: .; j_gene: TRBJ2-1; CDR3aa: CASSSRRTGYNEQFF; CDR3nt: TGCGCCAGCAGCTCACGGCGCACCGGATACAATGAGCAGTTCTTC
abundance: many; v_gene: TRBV15; d_gene: .; j_gene: TRBJ2-7; CDR3aa: CATSNRYEQYF; CDR3nt: TGTGCCACCAGCAACCGCTACGAGCAGTACTTC
abundance: many; v_gene: TRBV11-2; d_gene: TRBD2; j_gene: TRBJ2-1; CDR3aa: CASSLATSGVNEQFF; CDR3nt: TGTGCCAGCAGCTTAGCGACTAGCGGGGTCAATGAGCAGTTCTTC
abundance: .; v_gene: TRBV24-1; d_gene: TRBD1; j_gene: TRBJ2-1; CDR3aa: CAISDPRQGLSYNEQFF; CDR3nt: TGTGCCATCAGTGATCCTAGACAGGGGCTATCCTACAATGAGCAGTTCTTC
abundance: many; v_gene: TRBV5-6; d_gene: TRBD2; j_gene: TRBJ2-5; CDR3aa: CASSSLVSVTSGSRWETQYF; CDR3nt: TGTGCCAGCAGCTCCTTGGTATCCGTTACTAGCGGGAGCCGGTGGGAGACCCAGTACTTC
abundance: .; v_gene: TRBV28; d_gene: .; j_gene: TRBJ1-3; CDR3aa: CASSLFQDGEDSGNTIYF; CDR3nt: TGTGCCAGCAGTTTATTTCAAGACGGTGAAGACTCTGGAAACACCATATATTTT
abundance: few; v_gene: TRBV5-8; d_gene: .; j_gene: TRBJ2-7; CDR3aa: CASNRAYEQYF; CDR3nt: TGTGCCAGCAACAGGGCCTACGAGCAGTACTTC
abundance: few; v_gene: TRBV19; d_gene: .; j_gene: TRBJ2-7; CDR3aa: CASSIVGSGARREQYF; CDR3nt: TGTGCCAGTAGTATTGTAGGTTCGGGGGCGCGGCGCGAGCAGTACTTC
abundance: many; v_gene: TRBV12-3/TRBV12-4; d_gene: .; j_gene: TRBJ1-1; CDR3aa: CASSPLRRAEAFF; CDR3nt: TGTGCCAGCAGTCCCCTCCGGAGGGCGGAAGCTTTCTTT
abundance: once; v_gene: TRBV4-1; d_gene: TRBD2; j_gene: TRBJ2-1; CDR3aa: CASSQPRKTSEKYNEQFF; CDR3nt: TGCGCCAGCAGCCAACCAAGAAAGACTAGCGAGAAATACAATGAGCAGTTCTTC
abundance: .; v_gene: TRBV9; d_gene: .; j_gene: TRBJ2-5; CDR3aa: CASSVGGGTYQETQYF; CDR3nt: TGTGCCAGCAGCGTAGGAGGCGGGACGTACCAAGAGACCCAGTACTTC
abundance: many; v_gene: TRBV7-2; d_gene: TRBD1; j_gene: TRBJ1-4; CDR3aa: CASSPWTGEEKLFF; CDR3nt: TGTGCCAGCAGCCCCTGGACAGGGGAAGAAAAACTGTTTTTT
abundance: .; v_gene: TRBV4-3; d_gene: .; j_gene: TRBJ2-1; CDR3aa: CASSQDWLAGYNEQFF; CDR3nt: TGCGCCAGCAGCCAAGATTGGCTTGCAGGGTACAATGAGCAGTTCTTC
abundance: many; v_gene: TRBV11-3; d_gene: .; j_gene: TRBJ2-1; CDR3aa: CASSFPGYEQFF; CDR3nt: TGTGCCAGCAGCTTTCCTGGCTATGAGCAGTTCTTC
abundance: many; v_gene: TRBV27; d_gene: .; j_gene: TRBJ2-5; CDR3aa: CASSFDWRETQYF; CDR3nt: TGTGCCAGCAGTTTCGACTGGAGAGAGACCCAGTACTTC